The 32 T cell receptor beta chains reported below all come from one sample, sequenced in a study of blood T cell repertoires in COVID-19. Measured with immunoSEQ multiplex PCR; TCRdb has only the in-frame clones, and not every one. The sample shows roughly 350,000 clones, about 89% of them seen only once. Input material: peripheral blood. The source is a woman between 25 and 40 years old with COVID-19, enrolled during active disease.

This clone was picked up one time. This rearrangement joins TRBV11-3 to TRBJ2-5; TRBD1 is a possible D gene (8 bases). The V gene's germline CDR1 is SGHNT and CDR2 YENEEA. The ends were cut back, 5 bases at V and 4 bases at J, with 14 bases in the middle. The CDR3 covers 14 residues. The DNA of the CDR3 is TGTGCCAGCAGCCACAGGGGGGGACGAGAGACCCAGTACTTC. Translating gives CASSHRGGRETQYF.

The chain employs TRBV27 and TRBJ2-7; TRBD1 might be the D (6 bases). This CDR3 region has 15 residues. V gave up 2 bases and J gave up 3 bases, with 14 bases separating them. Per germline, CDR1 MNHEY and CDR2 SMNVEV (reference sequence). In DNA form, the CDR3 reads TGTGCCAGCAGTTTAGAAACAGGGATAGGCTACGAGCAGTACTTC. Protein product: CASSLETGIGYEQYF.

The V and J genes are TRBV18 and TRBJ2-7, with 7 bases aligning to TRBD1. Germline CDR1 reads KGHSH; CDR2 reads LQKENI. This CDR3 contains 14 residues. The V gene end was trimmed by 3 bases and the J gene end by 2 bases; junction bases not matched to a gene: 4. The CDR3 spells CASSPGTAAYEQYF. CDR3 bases: TGTGCCAGCTCACCGGGGACAGCAGCCTACGAGCAGTACTTC.

CDR3 in amino acids: CASSLRASGSGNEQFF. The CDR3, as DNA: TGTGCCAGCAGTTTAAGAGCTAGCGGGAGTGGCAATGAGCAGTTCTTC. V and J are TRBV27 and TRBJ2-1; 10 bases are a match to TRBD2. Germline CDR1 reads MNHEY; CDR2 reads SMNVEV (reference sequence). The V gene end was trimmed by 2 bases and the J gene end by 6 bases; junction bases not matched to a gene: 7. The CDR3 is 16 amino acids.

The CDR3 DNA is TGTGCCAGCAGGCCCGAAAGGGGTGAAAAACTGTTTTTT. Its protein is CASRPERGEKLFF. This chain links TRBV2 with TRBJ1-4; D is perhaps TRBD1 (5 bases). V was cut by 6 bases and J by 7 bases, with 12 bases left in between. This CDR3 contains 13 residues. Germline CDR1 reads SNHLY; CDR2 reads FYNNEI.

The chain is built from TRBV18 and TRBJ2-3; possible D gene TRBD1, 6 bases. The V end lost 4 bases, the J end lost 3 bases, and 14 bases lay between the germline ends. The germline V gene encodes CDR1 KGHSH and CDR2 LQKENI. The CDR3 is made up of 15 amino acids. The CDR3 region is CASSLEQGWTDTQYF. CDR3 coding DNA: TGTGCCAGCTCACTAGAACAGGGCTGGACAGATACGCAGTATTTT.

The chain employs TRBV28 and TRBJ1-5; no clear D gene. The V gene's germline CDR1 is MDHEN and CDR2 SYDVKM. Trimming shortened V by 7 bases and J by 5 bases, and 15 bases separated the two germline ends. CDR3 length: 14 amino acids. The CDR3 is CASIKSEVHQPQHF. The CDR3 DNA follows: TGTGCCAGCATTAAATCGGAGGTCCATCAGCCCCAGCATTTT. The whole variable domain, filled in from reference TRBV28 and TRBJ1-5, reads DVKVTQSSRYLVKRTGEKVFLECVQDMDHENMFWYRQDPGLGLRLIYFSYDVKMKEKGDIPEGYSVSREKKERFSLILESASTNQTSMYLCASIKSEVHQPQHFGDGTRLSIL.

The chain carries TRBV30 and TRBJ1-5; D is unclear. The CDR3 covers 12 residues. Trimming left V 7 bases short and J 5 bases short, with 12 bases between. Germline CDR1 GTSNPN, CDR2 SVGIG (reference sequence). Here the CDR3 DNA reads TGTGCCTCGGGGTATGGAGATCAGCCCCAGCATTTT. Amino acids: CASGYGDQPQHF.

V is TRBV12-3 or TRBV12-4 and J is TRBJ1-1, with 7 bases identical to TRBD1. The CDR3 spans 13 residues. V was clipped by 5 bases and J by 4 bases; unmatched bases: 4. The CDR3, as DNA: TGTGCCAGCAGTCTCGGACAGGCCACTGAAGCTTTCTTT. It encodes CASSLGQATEAFF.

This chain joins TRBV27 and TRBJ1-2; 8 bases are a match to TRBD1. CDR3 length equals 20 residues. V dropped 5 bases and J dropped 0; count of bases not matched to a gene: 20. Germline CDR1 MNHEY, CDR2 SMNVEV (reference sequence). DNA for the CDR3: TGTGCCAGCAGTCCCCGGTCTGGGCAGGGGGCGGATTTAGCTAACTATGGCTACACCTTC. Translated: CASSPRSGQGADLANYGYTF.

J is TRBJ2-5 and V is TRBV5-1, with 7 nucleotides matching TRBD2. The CDR3 length is 15 residues. Germline trimming cut 3 bases from V and 5 bases from J; bases unmatched to any gene: 10. Germline values: CDR1 SGHRS, CDR2 YFSETQ. This chain's CDR3 is CASSWEGSMGETQYF. In DNA form, the CDR3 reads TGCGCCAGCAGCTGGGAGGGCAGCATGGGGGAGACCCAGTACTTC.

The CDR3, as DNA: TGTGCCTGGAGTGTATCTTCGAACTATGGCTACACCTTC. This gives the protein CAWSVSSNYGYTF. The V gene is TRBV30, the J gene TRBJ1-2; D is undetermined. The CDR3 has 13 amino acids. Germline V gene lookup returns CDR1 GTSNPN and CDR2 SVGIG (reference sequence). The V end lost 0 bases, the J end lost 2 bases, and 7 bases lay between the germline ends. Supplemented by reference TRBV30 and TRBJ1-2, the full variable domain reads SQTIHQWPATLVQPVGSPLSLECTVEGTSNPNLYWYRQAAGRGLQLLFYSVGIGQISSEVPQNLSASRPQDRQFILSSKKLLLSDSGFYLCAWSVSSNYGYTFGSGTRLTVV.

The genes are TRBV7-9 and TRBJ2-7; 9 bases agree with TRBD2. The CDR3 has 15 residues. V was clipped by 5 bases and J by 6 bases; unmatched bases: 11. Germline V gives CDR1 SEHNR, CDR2 FQNEAQ (reference sequence). DNA of the CDR3: TGTGCCAGCAGCGCCCGGACTAGCGATTTTGGCGAGCAGTACTTC. Translating it yields CASSARTSDFGEQYF.

The chain links TRBV9 to TRBJ2-2; tentatively, D is TRBD2 (6 bases). The ends were cut back, 3 bases at V and 7 bases at J, with 13 bases in the middle. This CDR3 has 14 residues. Germline CDR1 and CDR2: SGDLS and YYNGEE. The CDR3 here is CASSAQLAVGELFF. For the CDR3, the DNA is TGTGCCAGCAGCGCTCAACTAGCAGTCGGGGAGCTGTTTTTT. The full variable domain, completed using reference TRBV9 and TRBJ2-2, is DSGVTQTPKHLITATGQRVTLRCSPRSGDLSVYWYQQSLDQGLQFLIQYYNGEERAKGNILERFSAQQFPDLHSELNLSSLELGDSALYFCASSAQLAVGELFFGEGSRLTVL.

V and J are TRBV7-3 and TRBJ2-3; TRBD2 agrees at 9 bases. CDR3 size: 16 residues. The ends lost 4 bases at V and 6 bases at J; junction bases unmatched: 11. Germline V gene sequence: CDR1 SGHTA, CDR2 FQGTGA. The CDR3 region is CASSSRGGRASDTQYF. For the CDR3, the DNA is TGTGCCAGCAGCTCACGGGGCGGGAGGGCCTCGGATACGCAGTATTTT.

This chain joins TRBV9 and TRBJ1-5; 8 nucleotides match TRBD1. This CDR3 region has 14 residues. Germline V lookup: CDR1 SGDLS, CDR2 YYNGEE. J was trimmed by 1 base and V by 7 bases; bases with no gene match: 4. In DNA, the CDR3 is TGTGCCAGCGGCGGACAGGGAAGCAATCAGCCCCAGCATTTT. As protein: CASGGQGSNQPQHF.

This chain connects TRBV30 to TRBJ1-6; D is unresolved. This CDR3 region has 13 residues. Looked up from germline, CDR1 is GTSNPN and CDR2 is SVGIG (reference sequence). V lost 1 base and J lost 6, with 7 bases in between. CDR3: CAWSAGINSPLHF. The CDR3 DNA reads as TGTGCCTGGAGTGCCGGGATTAATTCACCCCTCCACTTT.

The gene calls are TRBV7-9 and TRBJ1-2, with D possibly matching TRBD1 (6 bases). CDR1 and CDR2 from the germline V gene are SEHNR and FQNEAQ (reference sequence). The length of the CDR3 is 13 residues. Trimming shortened V by 5 bases and J by 8 bases, and 15 bases separated the two germline ends. The CDR3 loop is CASSETGTSGYTF. The CDR3 nucleotides read TGTGCCAGCAGCGAGACCGGGACATCCGGCTACACCTTC.

The chain joins TRBV2 to TRBJ2-1; 8 nucleotides line up with TRBD2. This CDR3 has 13 amino acids. Per the germline V gene, CDR1 is SNHLY and CDR2 is FYNNEI. V was pared by 7 bases and J by 7 bases, with 6 bases of the junction left unmatched. The CDR3 loop is CASTSGLENEQFF. CDR3 nucleotide sequence: TGTGCCAGCACTAGCGGGTTAGAGAATGAGCAGTTCTTC. The full variable domain, completed using reference TRBV2 and TRBJ2-1, is EPEVTQTPSHQVTQMGQEVILRCVPISNHLYFYWYRQILGQKVEFLVSFYNNEISEKSEIFDDQFSVERPDGSNFTLKIRSTKLEDSAMYFCASTSGLENEQFFGPGTRLTVL.

This clone was seen only once. V is TRBV6-6 and J is TRBJ2-1; TRBD1 aligns across 8 bases. This CDR3 comprises 12 residues. V dropped 7 bases and J dropped 7; count of bases not matched to a gene: 3. From germline, CDR1 is MNHNY and CDR2 SVGAGI (reference sequence). The CDR3: CASNTGGNEQFF. CDR3 DNA: TGTGCCAGCAACACAGGGGGAAATGAGCAGTTCTTC.

The chain couples TRBV19 to TRBJ1-5; D remains ambiguous. Trimming shortened V by 3 bases and J by 6 bases, and 15 bases separated the two germline ends. CDR1 is LNHDA and CDR2 is SQIVND in the germline V gene (reference sequence). The CDR3 has 15 residues. The CDR3 sequence is CASSMSGGVGQPQHF. As DNA, the CDR3 is TGTGCCAGTAGTATGTCCGGAGGAGTGGGTCAGCCCCAGCATTTT.

The chain links TRBV5-5 to TRBJ2-7; perhaps TRBD2 as D (5 bases). Germline CDR1 is SGHKS and CDR2 is YYEKEE (reference sequence). V lost 2 bases and J 0 bases, leaving 9 bases between the germline ends. CDR3 size: 14 residues. CDR3 region: CASSLAGNSYEQYF. CDR3 DNA sequence: TGTGCCAGCAGCTTAGCCGGGAACTCCTACGAGCAGTACTTC.

This chain uses TRBV28 with TRBJ1-4; no clear D. The V gene's germline CDR1 is MDHEN and CDR2 SYDVKM. The CDR3 contains 14 residues. Trimming took 3 bases from V and 7 from J, leaving 12 bases between them. This CDR3 is CASSFSQVVEKLFF. DNA for the CDR3: TGTGCCAGCAGTTTTTCCCAGGTGGTTGAAAAACTGTTTTTT. Drawing the rest from reference TRBV28 and TRBJ1-4, the complete variable domain is DVKVTQSSRYLVKRTGEKVFLECVQDMDHENMFWYRQDPGLGLRLIYFSYDVKMKEKGDIPEGYSVSREKKERFSLILESASTNQTSMYLCASSFSQVVEKLFFGSGTQLSVL.

J is TRBJ2-4 and V is TRBV28, with no clear D. V lost 3 bases to trimming and J lost 6 bases, with 9 bases between them. CDR1 and CDR2 from the germline V gene are MDHEN and SYDVKM. This CDR3 spans 13 amino acids. CDR3 in DNA: TGTGCCAGCAGTTTGGCAGGCGCAAACATTCAGTACTTC. Its protein is CASSLAGANIQYF.

CDR3 residues: CASSKGREERFF. The CDR3 coding sequence is TGTGCCAGCAGCAAAGGGCGGGAAGAAAGGTTCTTC. V usage is TRBV21-1 and J usage is TRBJ2-1; the table assigns TRBD2, which was not confirmed against the DNA. TRBV21-1 is a listed pseudogene. The CDR3 is made up of 12 amino acids.

This chain links TRBV7-6 with TRBJ2-1; 7 positions match TRBD2. The CDR3 runs 16 residues. CDR1 is SGHVS and CDR2 is FNYEAQ in the germline V gene. The trim removed 2 bases at V and 7 bases at J, leaving 11 bases unmatched. The CDR3 nucleotides are TGTGCCAGCAGCTTAAGGGGCGGGAGCGTGCAGAATGAGCAGTTCTTC. Amino acids: CASSLRGGSVQNEQFF.

This chain connects TRBV7-2 to TRBJ2-7, with D tentatively TRBD1 (6 bases). Germline CDR1 SGHTA, CDR2 FQGNSA. CDR3 length: 13 amino acids. V was shortened by 5 bases and J by 2 bases, with 10 bases between the two germline ends. The DNA for the CDR3 is TGTGCCAGCAGCCCAGGGGTGACCTACGAGCAGTACTTC. Translating gives CASSPGVTYEQYF.

This chain connects TRBV7-9 to TRBJ1-2; the match to TRBD1 covers 8 bases. CDR1 is SEHNR and CDR2 is FQNEAQ in the germline V gene (reference sequence). V gave up 3 bases and J gave up 2 bases; unmatched junction bases: 8. The length of the CDR3 is 16 residues. CDR3 protein: CASSFPERTGNYGYTF. Here the CDR3 DNA reads TGTGCCAGCAGCTTCCCGGAACGGACAGGGAACTATGGCTACACCTTC.

The rearrangement uses TRBV19 and TRBJ2-7, with D possibly matching TRBD2 (5 bases). Trimming left V 5 bases short and J 6 bases short, with 17 bases between. This CDR3 is 14 amino acids long. Germline CDR1 is LNHDA and CDR2 is SQIVND (reference sequence). This CDR3 reads CASSLKTGNGEQYF. CDR3 bases: TGTGCCAGTAGTTTAAAGACCGGGAATGGCGAGCAGTACTTC.

This chain connects TRBV9 to TRBJ2-3; 12 nucleotides agree with TRBD2. The ends lost 0 bases at V and 4 bases at J; junction bases unmatched: 9. Germline assignment: CDR1 SGDLS and CDR2 YYNGEE. The CDR3 covers 18 residues. CDR3 nucleotide sequence: TGTGCCAGCAGCGTAGCGGCCGGGGCTAGCGGGAGGGCAGATACGCAGTATTTT. This gives the protein CASSVAAGASGRADTQYF.

This chain connects TRBV5-1 to TRBJ2-7, with D unresolved. In germline, CDR1 is SGHRS, CDR2 YFSETQ. CDR3 length equals 14 residues. Trimming removed 2 bases from V and 0 bases from J, with 9 bases in between. Here the CDR3 reads CASSFPSSSYEQYF. The CDR3 nucleotides are TGCGCCAGCAGCTTCCCGTCTAGCTCCTACGAGCAGTACTTC.

Ten or more counts support this clone. The chain joins TRBV12-3 or TRBV12-4 to TRBJ1-5, with D maybe TRBD1 (6 bases). Between the trimmed V and J ends, which lost 3 bases and 10 bases, there was a span of 10 bases. The CDR3 has 12 amino acids. The CDR3 nucleotides are TGTGCCAGCAGTTTTGGGGGCGGCCCCCAGCATTTT. The encoded protein is CASSFGGGPQHF.